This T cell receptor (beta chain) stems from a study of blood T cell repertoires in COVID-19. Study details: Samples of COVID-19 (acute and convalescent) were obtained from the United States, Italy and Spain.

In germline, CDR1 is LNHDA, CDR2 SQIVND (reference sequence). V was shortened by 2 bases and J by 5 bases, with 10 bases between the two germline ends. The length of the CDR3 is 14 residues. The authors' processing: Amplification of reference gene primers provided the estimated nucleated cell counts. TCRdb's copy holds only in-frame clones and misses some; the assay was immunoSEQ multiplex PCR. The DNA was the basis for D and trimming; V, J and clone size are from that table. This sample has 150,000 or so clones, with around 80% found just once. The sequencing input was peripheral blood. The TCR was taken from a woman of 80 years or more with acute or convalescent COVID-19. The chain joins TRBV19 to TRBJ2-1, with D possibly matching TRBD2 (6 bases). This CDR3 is CASSITGLHNEQFF. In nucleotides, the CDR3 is TGTGCCAGTAGTATAACTGGACTACACAATGAGCAGTTCTTC. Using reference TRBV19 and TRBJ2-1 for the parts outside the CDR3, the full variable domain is DGGITQSPKYLFRKEGQNVTLSCEQNLNHDAMYWYRQDPGQGLRLIYYSQIVNDFQKGDIAEGYSVSREKKESFPLTVTSAQKNPTAFYLCASSITGLHNEQFFGPGTRLTVL.